These T cell receptor beta chains were read from a single sample in a study of shared clonotypes between healthy human individuals. Clones were sequenced by immunoSEQ multiplex PCR, and TCRdb holds only the in-frame ones, with some missing. Among approximately 110,000 clones listed, approximately 65% were seen once. The sequencing sample was made of memory CD8+ T cells sorted from blood. The origin of the receptors is a woman aged 25 to 39 in good health. CDR3s include the opening cysteine and the closing phenylalanine or tryptophan. Each record gives: V gene, J gene, CDR3 protein.

TRBV19	TRBJ2-7	CASAMGLGEQYF
TRBV6-1	TRBJ2-1	CASRPSGSGRNEQFF
TRBV19	TRBJ2-7	CASSIRDRSYEQYF
TRBV10-3	TRBJ1-2	CAISEPDRASNYGYTF
TRBV27	TRBJ1-2	CASSPSVLNYGYTF
TRBV29-1	TRBJ2-1	CSVGAGENEQFF
TRBV28	TRBJ1-2	CASSPMTRHGYTF
TRBV7-3	TRBJ2-1	CASSMGPGGPYNEQFF
TRBV7-9	TRBJ2-7	CASSPRDYPIYEQYF
TRBV4-1	TRBJ2-7	CASSQVAGGYEQYF